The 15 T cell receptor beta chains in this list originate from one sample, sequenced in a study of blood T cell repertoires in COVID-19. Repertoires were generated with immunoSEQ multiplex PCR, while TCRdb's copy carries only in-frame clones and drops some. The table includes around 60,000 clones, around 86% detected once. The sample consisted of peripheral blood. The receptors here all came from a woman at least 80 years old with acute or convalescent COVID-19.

The CDR3 DNA is TGTGCCAGCAGCCCGACAGGGCTGGGAGGCGAAAAACTGTTTTTT. It translates to CASSPTGLGGEKLFF. The chain combines TRBV5-6 with TRBJ1-4, with 7 positions matching TRBD1. The germline gives CDR1 SGHDT, CDR2 YYEEEE. Losses at the gene ends were 4 bases for V and 8 bases for J; bases not matched to a gene: 11. There are 15 residues in the CDR3.

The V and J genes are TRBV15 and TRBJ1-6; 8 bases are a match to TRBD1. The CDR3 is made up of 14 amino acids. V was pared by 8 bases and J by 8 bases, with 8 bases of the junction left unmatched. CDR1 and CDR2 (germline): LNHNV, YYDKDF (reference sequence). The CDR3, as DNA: TGTGCCACCGGAGGGACAGGTAGCGATTCACCCCTCCACTTT. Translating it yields CATGGTGSDSPLHF.

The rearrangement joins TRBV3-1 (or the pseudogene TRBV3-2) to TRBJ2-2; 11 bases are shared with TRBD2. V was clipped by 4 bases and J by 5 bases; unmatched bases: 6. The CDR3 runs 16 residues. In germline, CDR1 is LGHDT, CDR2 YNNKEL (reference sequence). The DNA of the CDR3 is TGTGCCAGCAGCCCCCGACTAGCGGGATGGACCGGGGAGCTGTTTTTT. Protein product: CASSPRLAGWTGELFF.

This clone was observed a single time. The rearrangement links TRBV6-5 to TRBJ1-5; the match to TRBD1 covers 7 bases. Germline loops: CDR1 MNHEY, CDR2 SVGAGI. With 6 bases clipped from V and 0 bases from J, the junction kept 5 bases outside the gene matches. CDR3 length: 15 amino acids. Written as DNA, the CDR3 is TGTGCCAGCAGAAGACAGGGATATAGCAATCAGCCCCAGCATTTT. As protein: CASRRQGYSNQPQHF.

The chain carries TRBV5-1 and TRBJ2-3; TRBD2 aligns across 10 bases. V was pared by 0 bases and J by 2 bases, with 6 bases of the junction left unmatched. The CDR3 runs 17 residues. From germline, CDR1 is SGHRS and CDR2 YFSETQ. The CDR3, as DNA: TGCGCCAGCAGCTTGGAAGCTAGCGGGGGTCCCACAGATACGCAGTATTTT. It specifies CASSLEASGGPTDTQYF.

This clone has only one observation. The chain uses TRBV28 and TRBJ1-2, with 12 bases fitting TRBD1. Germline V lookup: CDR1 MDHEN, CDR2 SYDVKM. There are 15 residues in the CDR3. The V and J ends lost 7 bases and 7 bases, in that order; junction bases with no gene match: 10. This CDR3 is CASNIPGTGGSGYTF. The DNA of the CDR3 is TGTGCCAGCAATATACCAGGGACAGGGGGCTCTGGCTACACCTTC.

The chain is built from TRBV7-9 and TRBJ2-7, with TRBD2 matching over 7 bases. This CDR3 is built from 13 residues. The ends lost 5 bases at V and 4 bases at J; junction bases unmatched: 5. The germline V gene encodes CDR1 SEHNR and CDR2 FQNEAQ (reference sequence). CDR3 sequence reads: CASSVYGGYEQYF. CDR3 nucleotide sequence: TGTGCCAGCAGCGTTTACGGGGGGTACGAGCAGTACTTC.

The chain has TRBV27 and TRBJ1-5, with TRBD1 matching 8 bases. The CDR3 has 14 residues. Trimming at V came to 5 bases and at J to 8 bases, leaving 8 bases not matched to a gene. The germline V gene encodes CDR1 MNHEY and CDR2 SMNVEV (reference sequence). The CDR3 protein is CASSGDRSYEPQHF. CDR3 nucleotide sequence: TGTGCCAGCAGTGGGGACAGGTCTTATGAGCCCCAGCATTTT.

CDR3 DNA sequence: TGTGCCAGCAGTTTACGGTACGCTGAAGCTTTCTTT. The encoded protein is CASSLRYAEAFF. The chain is built from TRBV28 and TRBJ1-1; D unresolved. Germline CDR1 reads MDHEN; CDR2 reads SYDVKM. There are 12 residues in the CDR3. Trimming cost V 2 bases and J 6 bases, with 7 bases left between them.

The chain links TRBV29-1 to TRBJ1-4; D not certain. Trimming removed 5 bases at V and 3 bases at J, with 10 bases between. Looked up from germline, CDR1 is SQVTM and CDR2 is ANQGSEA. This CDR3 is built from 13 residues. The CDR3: CSVQVAANEKLFF. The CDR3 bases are TGCAGCGTTCAGGTTGCAGCTAATGAAAAACTGTTTTTT.

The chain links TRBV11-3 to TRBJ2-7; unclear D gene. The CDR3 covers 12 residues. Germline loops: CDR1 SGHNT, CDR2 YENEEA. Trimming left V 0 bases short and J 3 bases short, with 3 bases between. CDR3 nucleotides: TGTGCCAGCAGCTTAGATAACTACGAGCAGTACTTC. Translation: CASSLDNYEQYF.

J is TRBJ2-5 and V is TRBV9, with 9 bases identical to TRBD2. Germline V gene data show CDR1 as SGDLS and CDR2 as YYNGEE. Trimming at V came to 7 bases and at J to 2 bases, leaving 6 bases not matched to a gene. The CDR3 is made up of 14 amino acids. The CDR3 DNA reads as TGTGCCAGCGGGAGCGGGGGGCCTCAAGAGACCCAGTACTTC. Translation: CASGSGGPQETQYF.

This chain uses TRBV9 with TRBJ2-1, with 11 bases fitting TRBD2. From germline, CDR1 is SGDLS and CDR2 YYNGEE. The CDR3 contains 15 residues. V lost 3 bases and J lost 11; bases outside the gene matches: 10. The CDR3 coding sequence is TGTGCCAGCAGCGCGGGACTAGCGGAGCGCGGCCAGCAGTTCTTC. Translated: CASSAGLAERGQQFF.

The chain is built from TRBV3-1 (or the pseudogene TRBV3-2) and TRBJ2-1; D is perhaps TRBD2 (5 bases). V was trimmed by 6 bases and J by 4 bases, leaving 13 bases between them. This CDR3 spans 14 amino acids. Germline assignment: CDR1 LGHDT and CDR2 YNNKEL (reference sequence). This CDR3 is CASSEGVVYNEQFF. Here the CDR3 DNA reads TGTGCCAGCAGTGAGGGAGTGGTTTACAATGAGCAGTTCTTC.

The CDR3: CASSQGFGGELFF. In DNA form, the CDR3 reads TGTGCCAGCAGTCAGGGGTTTGGCGGGGAGCTGTTTTTT. The V and J genes are TRBV11-2 and TRBJ2-2; TRBD1 might be the D (6 bases). The V end lost 6 bases, the J end lost 7 bases, and 12 bases lay between the germline ends. CDR3 length: 13 amino acids. The germline V gene encodes CDR1 SGHAT and CDR2 FQNNGV.